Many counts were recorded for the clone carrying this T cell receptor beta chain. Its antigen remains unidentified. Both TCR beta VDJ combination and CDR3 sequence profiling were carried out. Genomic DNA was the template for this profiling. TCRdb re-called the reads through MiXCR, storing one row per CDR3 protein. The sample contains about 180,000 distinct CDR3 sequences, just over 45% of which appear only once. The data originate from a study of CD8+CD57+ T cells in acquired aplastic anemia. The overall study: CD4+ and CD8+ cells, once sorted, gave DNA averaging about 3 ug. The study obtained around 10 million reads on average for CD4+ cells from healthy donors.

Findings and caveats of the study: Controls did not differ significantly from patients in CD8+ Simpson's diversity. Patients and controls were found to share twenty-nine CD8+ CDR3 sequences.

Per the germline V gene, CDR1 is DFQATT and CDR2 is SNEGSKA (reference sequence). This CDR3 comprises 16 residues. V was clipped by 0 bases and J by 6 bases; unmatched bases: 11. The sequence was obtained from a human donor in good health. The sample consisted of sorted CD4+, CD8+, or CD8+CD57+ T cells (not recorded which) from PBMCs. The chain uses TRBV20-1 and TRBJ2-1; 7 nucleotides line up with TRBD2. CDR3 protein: CSAREERGLVFNEQFF. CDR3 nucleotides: TGCAGTGCTAGAGAGGAAAGAGGACTAGTCTTCAATGAGCAGTTCTTC.